What follows are 21 T cell receptor beta chains derived from one specimen sequenced in a study of control samples from healthy donors and cancer patients. The table came from immunoSEQ multiplex PCR; TCRdb's copy has only in-frame clones and leaves some out. The table includes about 80,000 clones, roughly 90% detected once. Sequencing was performed on blood. The receptors originated from a man over 45 in good health.

The chain's CDR3 is CSVEDREEGAFF. CDR3 in DNA: TGCAGCGTTGAAGATCGGGAGGAGGGGGCTTTCTTT. The chain joins TRBV29-1 to TRBJ1-1; possible D gene TRBD1, 5 bases. This CDR3 spans 12 amino acids. Germline lookup yields CDR1 SQVTM and CDR2 ANQGSEA. V lost 0 bases and J lost 11, with 13 bases in between.

The chain recombines TRBV5-6 with TRBJ2-4; TRBD1 matches 8 bases. Unmatched junction bases numbered 8, after V lost 9 bases and J lost 3 bases. Germline V gene data show CDR1 as SGHDT and CDR2 as YYEEEE. The CDR3 is 14 amino acids. CDR3 protein: CATKGQGGKNIQYF. DNA for the CDR3: TGTGCCACCAAAGGACAGGGAGGCAAAAACATTCAGTACTTC.

The chain couples TRBV19 to TRBJ1-3; D is undetermined. V was clipped by 5 bases and J by 0 bases, with 8 bases between them. This CDR3 is built from 14 residues. Germline CDR1 and CDR2: LNHDA and SQIVND (reference sequence). The CDR3 sequence: CASSQTVSGNTIYF. The CDR3 nucleotides read TGTGCCAGTAGTCAAACAGTCTCTGGAAACACCATATATTTT.

The chain combines TRBV5-1 with TRBJ1-1, with D unresolved. Trimming took off 2 bases at V and 8 bases at J, with 13 bases between the two ends. Germline lookup yields CDR1 SGHRS and CDR2 YFSETQ. The CDR3 runs 13 residues. CDR3 sequence reads: CASSLQPLGEAFF. The CDR3 bases are TGCGCCAGCAGCTTACAGCCTTTAGGGGAAGCTTTCTTT.

The V gene is TRBV18, the J gene TRBJ2-5; 10 positions match TRBD2. Germline V lookup: CDR1 KGHSH, CDR2 LQKENI. The length of the CDR3 is 17 residues. The junction had 4 bases not matched to a gene; V was cut back by 0 bases and J by 0 bases. CDR3 in DNA: TGTGCCAGCTCACCACCAGCGGGGGGGACGTACCAAGAGACCCAGTACTTC. It encodes CASSPPAGGTYQETQYF.

This clone was detected once. V is TRBV11-3 and J is TRBJ2-4; D might be TRBD1 (6 bases). V was clipped by 5 bases and J by 2 bases, with 13 bases between them. CDR1 SGHNT and CDR2 YENEEA come from the germline V gene. There are 15 residues in the CDR3. CDR3 nucleotides: TGTGCCAGCAGCCCCGTACAGGGCCCCAAAAACATTCAGTACTTC. Translation gives CASSPVQGPKNIQYF.

This chain uses TRBV19 with TRBJ1-5; TRBD1 aligns across 7 bases. Unmatched junction bases numbered 11, after V lost 6 bases and J lost 0 bases. Germline CDR1 is LNHDA and CDR2 is SQIVND (reference sequence). This CDR3 is built from 17 residues. CDR3 amino acids: CASRYRKGQISNQPQHF. DNA of the CDR3: TGTGCCAGTAGATATCGAAAGGGACAGATTAGCAATCAGCCCCAGCATTTT. Supplemented by reference TRBV19 and TRBJ1-5, the full variable domain reads DGGITQSPKYLFRKEGQNVTLSCEQNLNHDAMYWYRQDPGQGLRLIYYSQIVNDFQKGDIAEGYSVSREKKESFPLTVTSAQKNPTAFYLCASRYRKGQISNQPQHFGDGTRLSIL.

The chain combines TRBV29-1 with TRBJ2-3; perhaps TRBD2 as D (5 bases). Trimming removed 5 bases at V and 0 bases at J, with 6 bases between. This CDR3 spans 12 amino acids. The V gene's germline CDR1 is SQVTM and CDR2 ANQGSEA. CDR3 protein: CSVRRSTDTQYF. The CDR3, as DNA: TGCAGCGTTCGGAGGAGCACAGATACGCAGTATTTT.

The chain combines TRBV6-1 with TRBJ2-7; TRBD2 aligns across 15 bases. Germline CDR1 reads MNHNS; CDR2 reads SASEGT. This CDR3 comprises 20 residues. V shed 2 bases and J 2 bases; nucleotides not matched to a gene: 13. CDR3: CASSESVPGLAGGLTYEQYF. The DNA for the CDR3 is TGTGCCAGCAGTGAATCTGTCCCGGGACTAGCGGGGGGACTTACCTACGAGCAGTACTTC.

The V call is TRBV6-6, the J call TRBJ1-3; no clear D. CDR3 size: 14 residues. In germline, CDR1 is MNHNY, CDR2 SVGAGI (reference sequence). V was pared by 6 bases and J by 4 bases, with 13 bases between. The DNA for the CDR3 is TGTGCCAGCAGGCCGCATGGTGGCGGAAACACCATATATTTT. Protein sequence: CASRPHGGGNTIYF.

The J gene is TRBJ1-2, the V gene TRBV5-6; D call uncertain. Germline V CDR1 and CDR2: SGHDT, YYEEEE. This CDR3 is built from 15 residues. V was clipped by 2 bases and J by 1 base, with 12 bases between them. CDR3 protein: CASSLTEENNYGYTF. CDR3 coding DNA: TGTGCCAGCAGCTTAACGGAAGAGAATAACTATGGCTACACCTTC.

The CDR3 nucleotides are TGTGCCAGCAGCGCGAAACAGGGGGCAAATAATGAAAAACTGTTTTTT. Its protein is CASSAKQGANNEKLFF. The chain employs TRBV5-4 and TRBJ1-4; 9 bases are a match to TRBD1. After removal of 4 bases from V and 4 bases from J, the junction contained 8 bases not matched to a gene. Germline CDR1 reads SGHNT; CDR2 reads YYREEE (reference sequence). This CDR3 region has 16 residues.

The chain links TRBV24-1 to TRBJ1-2, with D possibly being TRBD1 (6 bases). Trimming pared 0 bases from V and 1 base from J, leaving 23 bases between. The germline V gene encodes CDR1 KGHDR and CDR2 SFDVKD. The CDR3 consists of 20 residues. In nucleotides, the CDR3 is TGTGCCACCAGTGATTTGATTAAGGGGAATACAGGGACCTTTAACTATGGCTACACCTTC. This encodes CATSDLIKGNTGTFNYGYTF.

This rearrangement joins TRBV6-5 to TRBJ2-5, with D perhaps matching TRBD1 or TRBD2 (6 bases each). CDR3 length equals 15 residues. Germline V gene data show CDR1 as MNHEY and CDR2 as SVGAGI. V was pared by 2 bases and J by 5 bases, with 15 bases between. CDR3 protein: CASSYIGGHGETQYF. CDR3 DNA sequence: TGTGCCAGCAGTTACATAGGGGGGCACGGGGAGACCCAGTACTTC.

This clone is a singleton in its sample. This chain uses TRBV5-1 with TRBJ2-1; the D gene is possibly TRBD1 (5 bases). V was pared by 4 bases and J by 0 bases, with 11 bases between. CDR3 length equals 15 residues. The germline gives CDR1 SGHRS, CDR2 YFSETQ. CDR3 region: CASSIAQGSYNEQFF. In DNA, the CDR3 is TGCGCCAGCAGCATAGCCCAGGGCTCCTACAATGAGCAGTTCTTC.

The rearrangement joins TRBV11-2 to TRBJ1-4; TRBD1 might be the D (5 bases). Germline CDR1 is SGHAT and CDR2 is FQNNGV. The ends were cut back, 2 bases at V and 8 bases at J, with 18 bases in the middle. The CDR3 has 16 amino acids. CDR3 coding DNA: TGTGCCAGCAGCTTACAGGGCAACCTCCCGCGAGAAAAACTGTTTTTT. Translation: CASSLQGNLPREKLFF.

The chain recombines TRBV19 with TRBJ1-6, with a weak D call TRBD1 (5 bases). The length of the CDR3 is 14 residues. Germline V gene lookup returns CDR1 LNHDA and CDR2 SQIVND (reference sequence). V lost 7 bases, J lost 9 bases, and 16 bases lay in between. The DNA of the CDR3 is TGTGCCAGTAAGGTGGCAGGGCTGGGTTCACCCCTCCACTTT. Translated: CASKVAGLGSPLHF.

This clone has just one count. The V call is TRBV29-1, the J call TRBJ2-7, with D perhaps given as TRBD1 or TRBD2 (5 bases each). The CDR3 is 13 residues long. Germline V gives CDR1 SQVTM, CDR2 ANQGSEA. The germline V and J ends were trimmed by 7 bases and 5 bases, with 18 bases remaining between them. The CDR3 nucleotides are TGCAGCGGGGGGTTAAAGGGGCACGACGAGCAGTACTTC. Its translation: CSGGLKGHDEQYF.

The chain combines TRBV24-1 with TRBJ2-1, with 16 bases fitting TRBD2. V lost 4 bases, J lost 9 bases, and 5 bases stayed unmatched. The CDR3 is 16 amino acids. Germline values: CDR1 KGHDR, CDR2 SFDVKD. The CDR3 loop reads CATSEIGTSGGGEQFF. CDR3 in DNA: TGTGCCACCAGTGAAATCGGGACTAGCGGGGGGGGTGAGCAGTTCTTC.

The chain couples TRBV27 to TRBJ1-5; 11 positions agree with TRBD1. J was trimmed by 7 bases and V by 7 bases; bases with no gene match: 9. The CDR3 totals 15 residues. Germline V gene sequence: CDR1 MNHEY, CDR2 SMNVEV (reference sequence). Here the CDR3 DNA reads TGTGCCAGCACCTGGACAGGGGGCGCGGGGCAGCCCCAGCATTTT. This translates into CASTWTGGAGQPQHF.

The genes are TRBV7-9 and TRBJ2-1, with D possibly TRBD1 on 5 matching bases. In germline, CDR1 is SEHNR, CDR2 FQNEAQ (reference sequence). The CDR3 is 17 amino acids. The V end was cut by 5 bases, the J end by 0 bases, with 17 bases between. CDR3 protein: CASSRNRPRSSYNEQFF. In nucleotides, the CDR3 is TGTGCCAGCAGCCGGAACAGGCCCCGCAGCTCCTACAATGAGCAGTTCTTC.